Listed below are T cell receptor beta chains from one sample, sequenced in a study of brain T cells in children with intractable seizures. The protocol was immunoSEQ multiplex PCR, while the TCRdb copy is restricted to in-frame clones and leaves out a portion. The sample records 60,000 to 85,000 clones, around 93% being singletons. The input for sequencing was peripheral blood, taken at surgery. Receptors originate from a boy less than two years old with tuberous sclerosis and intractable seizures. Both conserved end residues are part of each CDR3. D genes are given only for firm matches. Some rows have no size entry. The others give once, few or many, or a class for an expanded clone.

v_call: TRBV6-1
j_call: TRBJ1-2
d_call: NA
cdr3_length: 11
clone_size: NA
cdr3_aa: CASSELGGYTF
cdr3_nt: TGTGCCAGCAGTGAATTGGGGGGCTACACCTTC

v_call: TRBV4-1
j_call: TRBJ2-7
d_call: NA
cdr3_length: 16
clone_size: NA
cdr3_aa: CASSQDSGQVHYEQYF
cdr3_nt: TGCGCCAGCAGCCAAGATTCAGGACAAGTTCACTACGAGCAGTACTTC

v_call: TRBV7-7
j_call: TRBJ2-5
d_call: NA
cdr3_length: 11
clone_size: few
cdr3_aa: CASILLPAQYF
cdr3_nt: TGTGCTAGCATCCTGCTGCCGGCCCAGTACTTC

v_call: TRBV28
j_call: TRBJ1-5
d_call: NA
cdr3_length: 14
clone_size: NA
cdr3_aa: CATRPYFSNQPQHF
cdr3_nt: TGTGCCACTCGTCCATACTTTAGCAATCAGCCCCAGCATTTT

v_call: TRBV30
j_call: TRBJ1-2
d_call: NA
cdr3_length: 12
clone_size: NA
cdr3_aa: CACTRGVYGYTF
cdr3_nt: TGTGCCTGCACCCGGGGGGTCTATGGCTACACCTTC

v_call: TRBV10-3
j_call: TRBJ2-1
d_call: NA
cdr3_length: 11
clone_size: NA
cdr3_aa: CAISTYNEQFF
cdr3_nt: TGTGCCATCAGTACTTACAATGAGCAGTTCTTC

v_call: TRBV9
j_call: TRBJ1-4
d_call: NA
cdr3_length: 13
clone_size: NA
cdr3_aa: CASSVVPAEKLFF
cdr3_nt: TGTGCCAGCAGCGTAGTACCGGCAGAAAAACTGTTTTTT

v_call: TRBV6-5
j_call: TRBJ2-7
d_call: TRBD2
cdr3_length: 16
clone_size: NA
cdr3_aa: CASSYSGSGAAYEQYF
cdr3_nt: TGTGCCAGCAGTTACTCAGGTAGCGGGGCTGCCTACGAGCAGTACTTC

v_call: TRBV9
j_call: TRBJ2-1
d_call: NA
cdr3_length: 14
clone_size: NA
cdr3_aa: CASSSHDRYNEQFF
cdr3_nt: TGTGCCAGCAGCTCTCATGACAGATACAATGAGCAGTTCTTC

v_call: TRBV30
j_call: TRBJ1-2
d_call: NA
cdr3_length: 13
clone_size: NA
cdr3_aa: CAWSPTENYGYTF
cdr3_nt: TGTGCCTGGAGTCCGACAGAGAACTATGGCTACACCTTC

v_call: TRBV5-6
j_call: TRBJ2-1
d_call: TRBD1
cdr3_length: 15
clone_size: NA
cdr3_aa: CASSPIGQGRDEQFF
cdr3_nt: TGTGCCAGCAGCCCGATAGGACAGGGGAGGGATGAGCAGTTCTTC

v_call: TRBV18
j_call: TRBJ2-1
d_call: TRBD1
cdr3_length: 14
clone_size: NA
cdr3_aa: CASSRDRAYNEQFF
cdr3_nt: TGTGCCAGCTCACGGGACAGGGCTTACAATGAGCAGTTCTTC

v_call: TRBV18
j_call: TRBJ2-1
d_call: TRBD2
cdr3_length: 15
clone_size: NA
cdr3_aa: CASSPGTSGINEQFF
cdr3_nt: TGTGCCAGCTCACCCGGGACTAGCGGGATCAATGAGCAGTTCTTC

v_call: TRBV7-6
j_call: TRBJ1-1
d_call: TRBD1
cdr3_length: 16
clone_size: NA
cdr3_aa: CASSPGEGALFTEAFF
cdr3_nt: TGTGCCAGCAGCCCCGGGGAGGGGGCCTTGTTCACTGAAGCTTTCTTT

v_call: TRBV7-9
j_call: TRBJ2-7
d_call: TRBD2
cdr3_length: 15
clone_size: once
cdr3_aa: CASSAPGLGGYEQYF
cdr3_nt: TGTGCCAGCAGCGCCCCGGGACTAGGGGGCTACGAGCAGTACTTC

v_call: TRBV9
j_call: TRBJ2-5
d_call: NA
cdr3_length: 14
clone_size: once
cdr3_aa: CASSVGGAQETQYF
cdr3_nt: TGTGCCAGCAGCGTAGGGGGGGCCCAAGAGACCCAGTACTTC

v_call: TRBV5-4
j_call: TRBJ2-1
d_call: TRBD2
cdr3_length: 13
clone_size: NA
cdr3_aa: CASSASGSDEQFF
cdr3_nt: TGTGCCAGCAGTGCTAGCGGGAGCGATGAGCAGTTCTTC

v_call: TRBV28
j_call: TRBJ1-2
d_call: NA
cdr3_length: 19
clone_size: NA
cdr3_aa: CASTSTWVPRDRLNYGYTF
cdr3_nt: TGTGCCAGCACCTCCACTTGGGTCCCCCGGGACCGACTAAACTATGGCTACACCTTC

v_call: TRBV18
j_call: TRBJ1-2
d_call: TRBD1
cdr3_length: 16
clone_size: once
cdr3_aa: CASSPADRGVTYGYTF
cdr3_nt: TGTGCCAGCTCACCAGCCGACAGGGGAGTCACCTATGGCTACACCTTC

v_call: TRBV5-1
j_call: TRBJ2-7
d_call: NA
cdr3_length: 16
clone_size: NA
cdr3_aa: CASSPDRSRGPLEQYF
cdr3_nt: TGCGCCAGCAGCCCCGACAGGTCCCGGGGCCCCCTCGAGCAGTACTTC

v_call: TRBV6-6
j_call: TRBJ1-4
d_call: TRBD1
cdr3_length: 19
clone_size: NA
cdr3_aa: CASSPIPHGDSSTNEKLFF
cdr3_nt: TGTGCCAGCAGTCCAATTCCCCATGGGGACAGCTCAACTAATGAAAAACTGTTTTTT

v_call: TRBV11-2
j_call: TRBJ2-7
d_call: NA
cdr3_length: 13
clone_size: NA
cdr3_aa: CASSRLWHREQYF
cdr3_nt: TGTGCCAGCAGTCGATTATGGCATCGCGAGCAGTACTTC

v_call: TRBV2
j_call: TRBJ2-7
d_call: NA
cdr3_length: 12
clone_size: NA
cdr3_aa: CASRKDYDEQYF
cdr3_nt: TGTGCCAGCAGGAAAGACTACGACGAGCAGTACTTC

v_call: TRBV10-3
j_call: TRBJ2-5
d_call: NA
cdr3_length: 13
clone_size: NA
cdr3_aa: CATSRKLGETQYF
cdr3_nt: TGTGCCACCAGCAGGAAACTGGGAGAGACCCAGTACTTC

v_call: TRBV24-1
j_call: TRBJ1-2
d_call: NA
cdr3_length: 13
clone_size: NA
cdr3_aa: CATSDSARGGYTF
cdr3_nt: TGTGCCACCAGTGATTCGGCCCGCGGCGGCTACACCTTC

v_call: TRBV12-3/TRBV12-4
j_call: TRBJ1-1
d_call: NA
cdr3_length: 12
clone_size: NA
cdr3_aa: CASPTAGTEAFF
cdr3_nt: TGTGCCAGCCCTACCGCGGGCACTGAAGCTTTCTTT

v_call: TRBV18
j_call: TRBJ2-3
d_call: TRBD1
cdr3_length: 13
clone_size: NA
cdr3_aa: CASSRQGADTQYF
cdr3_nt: TGTGCCAGCTCAAGACAGGGGGCAGATACGCAGTATTTT

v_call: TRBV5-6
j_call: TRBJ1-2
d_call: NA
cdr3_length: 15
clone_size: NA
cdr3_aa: CASSLAPEIYYGYTF
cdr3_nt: TGTGCCAGCAGCTTGGCCCCGGAAATTTACTATGGCTACACCTTC

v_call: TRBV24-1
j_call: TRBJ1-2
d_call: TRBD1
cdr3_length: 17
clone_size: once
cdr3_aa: CATSDWDRGRKDYGYTF
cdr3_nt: TGTGCCACCAGTGATTGGGACAGGGGGCGCAAGGACTATGGCTACACCTTC

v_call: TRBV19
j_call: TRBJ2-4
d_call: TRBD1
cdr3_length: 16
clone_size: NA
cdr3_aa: CASSIWQGAVKNIQYF
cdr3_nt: TGTGCCAGTAGTATTTGGCAGGGGGCGGTCAAAAACATTCAGTACTTC

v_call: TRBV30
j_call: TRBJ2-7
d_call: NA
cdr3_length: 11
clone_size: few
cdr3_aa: CAWSVKGEQYF
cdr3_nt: TGTGCCTGGAGTGTGAAGGGCGAGCAGTACTTC

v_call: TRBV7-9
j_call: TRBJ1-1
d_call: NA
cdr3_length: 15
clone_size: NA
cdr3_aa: CASSLQGKGSTEAFF
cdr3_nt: TGTGCCAGCAGCCTACAAGGGAAAGGGAGCACTGAAGCTTTCTTT

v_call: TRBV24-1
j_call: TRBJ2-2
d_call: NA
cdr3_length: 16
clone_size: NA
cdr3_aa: CATSDSGTANTGELFF
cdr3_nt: TGTGCCACCAGTGATTCAGGGACGGCGAACACCGGGGAGCTGTTTTTT

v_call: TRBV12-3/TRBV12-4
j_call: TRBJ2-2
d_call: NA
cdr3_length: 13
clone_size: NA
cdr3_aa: CASSLGRPGELFF
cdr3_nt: TGTGCCAGCAGTTTGGGACGGCCCGGGGAGCTGTTTTTT

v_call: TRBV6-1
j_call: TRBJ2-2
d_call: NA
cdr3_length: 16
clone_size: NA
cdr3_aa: CASSEASGWDTGELFF
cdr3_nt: TGTGCCAGCAGTGAAGCGTCTGGATGGGACACCGGGGAGCTGTTTTTT

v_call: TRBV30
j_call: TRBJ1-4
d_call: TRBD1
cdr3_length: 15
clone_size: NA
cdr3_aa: CAWSATGTFLEKLFF
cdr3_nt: TGTGCCTGGAGTGCGACAGGGACGTTCTTAGAAAAACTGTTTTTT

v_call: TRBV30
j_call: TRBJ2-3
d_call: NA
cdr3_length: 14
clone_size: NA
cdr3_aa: CAWSGPAGTDTQYF
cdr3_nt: TGTGCCTGGAGTGGACCCGCGGGCACAGATACGCAGTATTTT

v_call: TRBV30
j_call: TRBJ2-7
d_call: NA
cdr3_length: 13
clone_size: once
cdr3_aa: CAWSSGRTKEQYF
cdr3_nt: TGTGCCTGGAGTTCGGGTCGGACTAAAGAGCAGTACTTC

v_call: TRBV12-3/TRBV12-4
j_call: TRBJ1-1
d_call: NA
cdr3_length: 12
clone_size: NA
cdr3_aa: CASSTGWTEAFF
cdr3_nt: TGTGCCAGCAGTACAGGGTGGACTGAAGCTTTCTTT

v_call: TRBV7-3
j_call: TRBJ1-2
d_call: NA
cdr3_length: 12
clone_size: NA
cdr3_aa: CASSETGSGYTF
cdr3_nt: TGTGCCAGCAGCGAAACAGGGAGCGGCTACACCTTC

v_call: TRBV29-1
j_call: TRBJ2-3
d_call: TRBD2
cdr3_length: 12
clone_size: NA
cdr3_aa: CSVLTSPDTQYF
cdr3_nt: TGCAGCGTTCTGACTAGCCCAGATACGCAGTATTTT

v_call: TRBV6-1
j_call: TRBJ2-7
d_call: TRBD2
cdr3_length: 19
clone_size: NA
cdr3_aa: CASSDFVFRTSGETYEQYF
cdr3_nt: TGTGCCAGCAGTGACTTTGTCTTCAGGACTAGCGGAGAAACCTACGAGCAGTACTTC

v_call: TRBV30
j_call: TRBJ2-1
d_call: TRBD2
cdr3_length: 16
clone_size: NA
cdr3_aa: CAWSGGTTTSWNEQFF
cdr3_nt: TGTGCCTGGAGTGGCGGGACTACCACCTCCTGGAATGAGCAGTTCTTC

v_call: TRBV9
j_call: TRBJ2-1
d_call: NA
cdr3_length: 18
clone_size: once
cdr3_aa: CASSEPLFRGDSYNEQFF
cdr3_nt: TGTGCCAGCAGCGAGCCCCTGTTTCGCGGGGATTCCTACAATGAGCAGTTCTTC

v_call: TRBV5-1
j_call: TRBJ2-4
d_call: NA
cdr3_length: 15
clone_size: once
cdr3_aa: CASSLGGIGKNIQYF
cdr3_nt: TGCGCCAGCAGCTTGGGGGGGATTGGCAAAAACATTCAGTACTTC

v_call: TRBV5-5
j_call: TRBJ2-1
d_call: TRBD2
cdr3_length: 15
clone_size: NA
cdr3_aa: CASSLLREDYNEQFF
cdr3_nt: TGTGCCAGCAGCTTGTTGCGGGAGGACTACAATGAGCAGTTCTTC

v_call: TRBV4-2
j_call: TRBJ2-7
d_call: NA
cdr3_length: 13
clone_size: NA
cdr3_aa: CASSQDAAYEQYF
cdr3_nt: TGTGCCAGCAGCCAAGATGCCGCCTACGAGCAGTACTTC

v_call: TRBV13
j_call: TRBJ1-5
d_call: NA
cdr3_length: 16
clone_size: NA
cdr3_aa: CASSLGLGGPNQPQHF
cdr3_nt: TGTGCCAGCAGCTTAGGGCTTGGGGGGCCCAATCAGCCCCAGCATTTT

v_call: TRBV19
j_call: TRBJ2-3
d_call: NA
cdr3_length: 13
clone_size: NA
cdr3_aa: CASSIGSTDTQYF
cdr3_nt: TGTGCCAGTAGTATAGGTAGCACAGATACGCAGTATTTT

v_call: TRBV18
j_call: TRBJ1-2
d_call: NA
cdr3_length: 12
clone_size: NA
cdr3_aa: CASSGTHYGYTF
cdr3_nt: TGTGCCAGCTCAGGGACCCACTATGGCTACACCTTC

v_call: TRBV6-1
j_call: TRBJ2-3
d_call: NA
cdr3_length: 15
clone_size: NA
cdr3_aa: CASSEALPSTDTQYF
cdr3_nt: TGTGCCAGCAGTGAAGCGCTTCCTAGCACAGATACGCAGTATTTT

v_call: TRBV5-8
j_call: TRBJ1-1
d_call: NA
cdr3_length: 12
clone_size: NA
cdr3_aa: CASSLTVTEAFF
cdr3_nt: TGTGCCAGCAGCTTGACAGTCACTGAAGCTTTCTTT

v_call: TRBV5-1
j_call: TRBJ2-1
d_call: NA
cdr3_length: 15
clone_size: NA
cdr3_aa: CASSLGQGADNEQFF
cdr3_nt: TGCGCCAGCAGCTTGGGGCAGGGAGCCGACAATGAGCAGTTCTTC

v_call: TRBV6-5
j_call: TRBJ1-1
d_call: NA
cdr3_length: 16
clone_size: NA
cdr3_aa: CASSSPRPQGHTEAFF
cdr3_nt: TGTGCCAGCAGTTCACCACGTCCACAGGGTCACACTGAAGCTTTCTTT

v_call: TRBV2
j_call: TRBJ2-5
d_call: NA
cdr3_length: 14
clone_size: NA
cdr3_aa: CASSVKRRGETQYF
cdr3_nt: TGTGCCAGCAGTGTTAAGCGACGGGGAGAGACCCAGTACTTC

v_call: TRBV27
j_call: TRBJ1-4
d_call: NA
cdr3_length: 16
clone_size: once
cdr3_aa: CASSKSLGRHGEKLFF
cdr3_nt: TGTGCCAGCAGCAAATCACTCGGGCGCCATGGGGAAAAACTGTTTTTT

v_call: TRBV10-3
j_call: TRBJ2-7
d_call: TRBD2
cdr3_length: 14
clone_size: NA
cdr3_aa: CAIRRLAGSYEQYF
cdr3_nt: TGTGCCATCAGGCGACTAGCGGGCTCCTACGAGCAGTACTTC

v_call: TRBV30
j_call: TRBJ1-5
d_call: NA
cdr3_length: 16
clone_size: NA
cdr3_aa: CAWSVLRGWGNQPQHF
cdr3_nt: TGTGCCTGGAGTGTACTAAGAGGGTGGGGGAATCAGCCCCAGCATTTT

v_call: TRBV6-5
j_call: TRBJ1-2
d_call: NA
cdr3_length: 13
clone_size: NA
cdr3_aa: CASSSQGNYGYTF
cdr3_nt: TGTGCCAGCAGTTCTCAGGGGAACTATGGCTACACCTTC